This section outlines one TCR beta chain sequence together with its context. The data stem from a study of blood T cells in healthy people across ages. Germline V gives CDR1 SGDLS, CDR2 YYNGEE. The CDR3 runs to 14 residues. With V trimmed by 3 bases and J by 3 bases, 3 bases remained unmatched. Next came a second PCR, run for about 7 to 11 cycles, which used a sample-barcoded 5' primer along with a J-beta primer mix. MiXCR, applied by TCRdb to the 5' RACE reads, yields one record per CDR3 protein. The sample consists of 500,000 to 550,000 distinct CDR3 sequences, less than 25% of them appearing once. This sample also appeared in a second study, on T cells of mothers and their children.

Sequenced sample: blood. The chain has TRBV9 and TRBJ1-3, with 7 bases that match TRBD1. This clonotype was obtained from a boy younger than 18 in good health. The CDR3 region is CASSGDSGGNTIYF. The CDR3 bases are TGTGCCAGCAGCGGGGACAGCGGTGGAAACACCATATATTTT. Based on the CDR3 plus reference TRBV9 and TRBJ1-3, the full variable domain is DSGVTQTPKHLITATGQRVTLRCSPRSGDLSVYWYQQSLDQGLQFLIQYYNGEERAKGNILERFSAQQFPDLHSELNLSSLELGDSALYFCASSGDSGGNTIYFGEGSWLTVV.